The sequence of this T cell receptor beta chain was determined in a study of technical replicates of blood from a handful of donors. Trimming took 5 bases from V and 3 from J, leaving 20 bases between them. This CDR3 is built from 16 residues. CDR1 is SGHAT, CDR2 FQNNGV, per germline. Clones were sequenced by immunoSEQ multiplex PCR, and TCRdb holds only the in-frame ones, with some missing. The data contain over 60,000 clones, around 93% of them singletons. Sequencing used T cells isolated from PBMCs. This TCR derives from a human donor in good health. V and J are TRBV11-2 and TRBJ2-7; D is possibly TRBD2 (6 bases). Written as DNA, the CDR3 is TGTGCCAGCAGCCGCCGTGGGCGGGACGCGTACTACGAGCAGTACTTC. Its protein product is CASSRRGRDAYYEQYF.